What follows are 5 T cell receptor beta chains derived from one specimen sequenced in a study of cytomegalovirus exposure and HLA in healthy donors. The PCR had 60 Vbeta and 13 Jbeta primers. Sequencing was performed with immunoSEQ multiplex PCR; in TCRdb, only in-frame clones are kept and a portion is missing. The sample has 100,000 to 150,000 clones, 75% to 90% seen once; the top ten hold 15% to 20%. Material for sequencing was PBMCs. The origin of the receptors is a man younger than 35 in good health and CMV-seropositive.

The DNA for the CDR3 is TGTGCCAGCAGCCCTGGAGGAGAGACCCAGTACTTC. Amino acids: CASSPGGETQYF. The V call is TRBV9, the J call TRBJ2-5; maybe TRBD2 (5 bases). CDR1 is SGDLS and CDR2 is YYNGEE in the germline V gene. The CDR3 consists of 12 residues. The ends were cut back, 4 bases at V and 4 bases at J, with 8 bases in the middle. Full variable domain (remainder filled in from reference TRBV9 and TRBJ2-5): DSGVTQTPKHLITATGQRVTLRCSPRSGDLSVYWYQQSLDQGLQFLIQYYNGEERAKGNILERFSAQQFPDLHSELNLSSLELGDSALYFCASSPGGETQYFGPGTRLLVL.

The chain carries TRBV4-1 and TRBJ1-2; 8 bases are a match to TRBD1. CDR1 and CDR2 (germline): MGHRA, YSYEKL. The length of the CDR3 is 13 residues. Trimming cost V 1 base and J 6 bases; bases outside gene matches: 1. The DNA of the CDR3 is TGCGCCAGCAGCCAAGGGACAGGGAATGGCTACACCTTC. Protein: CASSQGTGNGYTF.

This rearrangement joins TRBV30 to TRBJ2-7, with TRBD1 identical over 8 bases. CDR1 is GTSNPN, CDR2 SVGIG, per germline (reference sequence). V shed 0 bases, J shed 2 bases, and the junction held 3 bases outside the gene matches. This CDR3 region has 14 residues. CDR3 in amino acids: CAWSVTRGPYEQYF. The DNA for the CDR3 is TGTGCCTGGAGTGTAACCAGGGGGCCCTACGAGCAGTACTTC.

The CDR3 DNA reads as TGTGCCAGCAGCAGGAGCACAGGGGGTAGCGACACCATATATTTT. It yields the protein CASSRSTGGSDTIYF. The chain recombines TRBV7-9 with TRBJ1-3; 8 bases align to TRBD1. V dropped 5 bases and J dropped 8; count of bases not matched to a gene: 11. CDR3 length: 15 residues. Looked up from germline, CDR1 is SEHNR and CDR2 is FQNEAQ (reference sequence).

This chain uses TRBV18 with TRBJ2-3; 10 bases fit TRBD1. The germline V gene has CDR1 KGHSH and CDR2 LQKENI. V lost 3 bases to trimming and J lost 2 bases; unmatched junction nucleotides: 8. This CDR3 is built from 17 residues. The CDR3 sequence: CASSPPTGGDFTDTQYF. In DNA form, the CDR3 reads TGTGCCAGCTCACCCCCGACAGGGGGCGACTTCACAGATACGCAGTATTTT.